Each of the 8 T cell receptor beta chains below was sequenced from the same sample in a study of blood T cell repertoires in COVID-19. The assay was immunoSEQ multiplex PCR, and TCRdb's table has in-frame clones only and misses some. The top ten hold 4% of the sample, which has about 330,000 clones, around 89% seen once. Sequencing was carried out using peripheral blood. The receptors here all came from a woman between 50 and 59 years old with active or convalescent COVID-19.

This chain links TRBV29-1 with TRBJ2-1, with 12 bases lining up with TRBD2. The CDR3 runs 16 residues. The trim removed 5 bases at V and 0 bases at J, leaving 5 bases unmatched. Germline V CDR1 and CDR2: SQVTM, ANQGSEA. The chain's CDR3 is CSVLTSGGSSYNEQFF. The CDR3 DNA reads as TGCAGCGTTCTAACTAGCGGGGGGAGCTCCTACAATGAGCAGTTCTTC.

The chain recombines TRBV4-1 with TRBJ2-1; TRBD1 agrees at 12 bases. The V gene's germline CDR1 is MGHRA and CDR2 YSYEKL. The CDR3 is made up of 16 amino acids. After removal of 4 bases from V and 6 bases from J, the junction contained 7 bases not matched to a gene. The CDR3, as DNA: TGCGCCAGCAGCCCCCCGGGACAGGGGGCATTCAATGAGCAGTTCTTC. It encodes CASSPPGQGAFNEQFF.

The chain joins TRBV11-1 to TRBJ2-3; 7 nucleotides align to TRBD1. The germline gives CDR1 SGHAT, CDR2 FQDESV (reference sequence). With V trimmed by 0 bases and J by 4 bases, 7 bases remained unmatched. The CDR3 runs to 16 residues. The CDR3 reads CASSLAVVQGADTQYF. In DNA, the CDR3 is TGTGCCAGCAGCTTAGCGGTAGTGCAGGGGGCAGATACGCAGTATTTT.

Here the CDR3 DNA reads TGTGCCAGCAGCTTGGAAGGGGTTGACTCTGGAAACACCATATATTTT. Its protein product is CASSLEGVDSGNTIYF. The genes are TRBV5-4 and TRBJ1-3; D is perhaps TRBD1 (5 bases). V lost 0 bases, J lost 0 bases, and 10 bases lay in between. The CDR3 spans 16 residues. CDR1 and CDR2 (germline): SGHNT, YYREEE (reference sequence).

The gene calls are TRBV9 and TRBJ1-6; no reliable D call. The germline CDR1 and CDR2 sequences are SGDLS and YYNGEE. The CDR3 is 14 residues long. The ends were cut back, 3 bases at V and 6 bases at J, with 10 bases in the middle. This CDR3 is CASSALRSNSPLHF. CDR3 DNA sequence: TGTGCCAGCAGCGCCTTGCGGAGTAATTCACCCCTCCACTTT.

This chain connects TRBV10-2 to TRBJ2-7; D is possibly TRBD1 (6 bases). CDR3 size: 14 residues. Germline assignment: CDR1 WSHSY and CDR2 SAAADI. With 7 bases removed from V and 3 bases from J, the gap between germline ends came to 16 bases. In DNA, the CDR3 is TGCGCCAGCAATCCCGGGACAACCATCTACGAGCAGTACTTC. Amino acid sequence: CASNPGTTIYEQYF.

The gene calls are TRBV24-1 and TRBJ2-3; no clear D gene. The V gene's germline CDR1 is KGHDR and CDR2 SFDVKD. The ends were cut back, 4 bases at V and 3 bases at J, with 10 bases in the middle. This CDR3 is 14 amino acids long. Here the CDR3 reads CATSDHTVTDTQYF. CDR3 DNA sequence: TGTGCCACCAGTGACCATACAGTGACAGATACGCAGTATTTT.

The chain has TRBV2 and TRBJ1-1, with 7 bases lining up with TRBD1. Germline assignment: CDR1 SNHLY and CDR2 FYNNEI. The ends lost 8 bases at V and 1 base at J; junction bases unmatched: 7. The CDR3 spans 14 residues. Here the CDR3 reads CASLRGQSNTEAFF. The CDR3 DNA is TGTGCCAGCCTTAGGGGACAGTCGAACACTGAAGCTTTCTTT.